A single T cell receptor (beta chain) is shown here with its context. V lost 5 bases, J lost 8 bases, and 12 bases stayed unmatched. The CDR3 loop spans 15 amino acids. The germline V gene has CDR1 SGHAT and CDR2 FQNNGV. Method: immunoSEQ multiplex PCR; TCRdb's copy keeps in-frame clones and lacks some. The sample carries 45,000 to 55,000 clones, approximately 94% recorded once. These data are taken from a study of T cell changes during pregnancy in multiple sclerosis. This TCR was recovered from a female donor with multiple sclerosis, enrolled in a pregnancy study. The sample in question was CD8+ T cells from peripheral blood mononuclear cells, obtained before pregnancy. This chain links TRBV11-2 with TRBJ2-1, with 7 bases aligning to TRBD2. The CDR3 coding sequence is TGTGCCAGCAGCCTCATATATCAGAGCGGGGATGAGCAGTTCTTC. Translating gives CASSLIYQSGDEQFF. Drawing the rest from reference TRBV11-2 and TRBJ2-1, the complete variable domain is EAGVAQSPRYKIIEKRQSVAFWCNPISGHATLYWYQQILGQGPKLLIQFQNNGVVDDSQLPKDRFSAERLKGVDSTLKIQPAKLEDSAVYLCASSLIYQSGDEQFFGPGTRLTVL.